The rows below give T cell receptor beta chains drawn from one sample of a study of blood T cell repertoires in COVID-19. Some clones are missing from TCRdb's copy, which holds only in-frame ones; the method was immunoSEQ multiplex PCR. The repertoire holds roughly 24,000 clones, about 88% seen once, with 25% to 30% in the top ten. The sample comprised peripheral blood. Receptors originate from a man in his 70s with COVID-19, enrolled during active disease. Each CDR3 is given with its conserved first and last residue. The order of the fields is J gene, D gene, clone size, V gene, CDR3 protein, CDR3 DNA. D genes are given only for firm matches. The size field is filled for only some rows; it gives once, few, many or a size class.

>TRBJ2-3|TRBD2|-|TRBV19
CASSIVAGVTDTQYF
TGTGCCAGTAGTATAGTGGCGGGAGTTACGGATACGCAGTATTTT
>TRBJ1-1|TRBD1|-|TRBV5-1
CASSLAGTGGPNTEAFF
TGCGCCAGCAGCTTGGCCGGGACAGGGGGACCGAACACTGAAGCTTTCTTT
>TRBJ1-2|TRBD1|-|TRBV29-1
CSVVVFSGGAAGYTF
TGCAGCGTTGTTGTATTCTCAGGGGGCGCAGCTGGCTACACCTTC
>TRBJ1-2|-|-|TRBV5-4
CASSLGGSVGYTF
TGTGCCAGCAGCTTGGGGGGCTCGGTTGGCTACACCTTC
>TRBJ1-1|-|-|TRBV19
CASTGWEDTEAFF
TGTGCCAGTACCGGGTGGGAGGACACTGAAGCTTTCTTT
>TRBJ2-7|-|-|TRBV5-6
CASSYGAGTYEQYF
TGTGCCAGCAGCTATGGGGCAGGAACCTACGAGCAGTACTTC
>TRBJ2-6|TRBD2|-|TRBV27
CASSLGEGSGANVLTF
TGTGCCAGCAGTTTAGGGGAGGGCTCTGGGGCCAACGTCCTGACTTTC
>TRBJ2-5|TRBD1|-|TRBV27
CASRRPGQQETQYF
TGTGCCAGCAGGCGACCGGGACAGCAAGAGACCCAGTACTTC
>TRBJ2-7|TRBD2|-|TRBV11-2
CASSLRLAGLSSYEQYF
TGTGCCAGCAGCTTAAGGCTAGCGGGACTGAGCTCCTACGAGCAGTACTTC
>TRBJ1-6|-|-|TRBV18
CASSRDSPYNSPLHF
TGTGCCAGCTCACGGGACTCCCCGTATAATTCACCCCTCCACTTT
>TRBJ1-2|TRBD1|-|TRBV5-1
CASSLELYRGGGGYTF
TGCGCCAGCAGCTTGGAGCTATACAGGGGGGGCGGTGGCTACACCTTC
>TRBJ2-5|TRBD2|-|TRBV7-9
CASSVTSGGPQETQYF
TGTGCCAGCAGCGTGACTAGCGGGGGACCACAAGAGACCCAGTACTTC
>TRBJ1-2|-|-|TRBV18
CASSLTSQGNNYGYTF
TGTGCCAGCTCACTGACCTCCCAGGGAAATAACTATGGCTACACCTTC
>TRBJ1-1|TRBD1|-|TRBV5-6
CASSWDRGNTEAFF
TGTGCCAGCAGCTGGGACAGGGGAAACACTGAAGCTTTCTTT
>TRBJ2-7|-|once|TRBV5-5
CASSLVGGSYEQYF
TGTGCCAGCAGCTTGGTGGGGGGCTCCTACGAGCAGTACTTC
>TRBJ1-2|TRBD1|-|TRBV6-2/TRBV6-3
CASSDYLRDREGGYTF
TGTGCCAGCAGTGACTACTTAAGGGACAGGGAAGGCGGCTACACCTTC
>TRBJ2-2|TRBD2|-|TRBV18
CASSTKGLAGTNTGELFF
TGTGCCAGCTCAACTAAGGGACTAGCGGGCACGAACACCGGGGAGCTGTTTTTT
>TRBJ1-1|TRBD1|once|TRBV5-1
CASSPDRADEAFF
TGCGCCAGCAGCCCTGACAGGGCAGATGAAGCTTTCTTT
>TRBJ2-3|-|-|TRBV5-6
CASSLARQTSTDTQYF
TGTGCCAGCAGCTTGGCAAGGCAGACTAGCACAGATACGCAGTATTTT
>TRBJ2-2|-|-|TRBV29-1
CSAHVNSGELFF
TGCAGCGCCCATGTCAATTCCGGGGAGCTGTTTTTT
>TRBJ2-4|TRBD2|-|TRBV2
CASSASGRALAKNIQYF
TGTGCCAGCTCAGCTAGCGGGAGGGCCTTGGCCAAAAACATTCAGTACTTC
>TRBJ1-6|TRBD1|-|TRBV5-4
CASSLKQGDNSPLHF
TGTGCCAGCAGCTTGAAGCAGGGGGACAATTCACCCCTCCACTTT
>TRBJ1-6|-|-|TRBV10-3
CASRLSSYNSPLHF
TGTGCCAGCCGTCTGAGCTCCTATAATTCACCCCTCCACTTT
>TRBJ2-4|-|-|TRBV11-2
CASSLTGPKNIQYF
TGTGCCAGCAGCCTGACAGGACCCAAAAACATTCAGTACTTC
>TRBJ2-7|TRBD1|-|TRBV24-1
CANGQGAPYGLFYEQYF
TGTGCCAACGGACAGGGGGCTCCCTACGGACTTTTCTACGAGCAGTACTTC
>TRBJ2-1|TRBD2|-|TRBV7-8
CASSLGDYLSNEQFF
TGTGCCAGCAGCCTTGGGGACTACCTCTCCAATGAGCAGTTCTTC
>TRBJ2-5|-|once|TRBV6-1
CASSDPGFGKETQYF
TGTGCCAGCAGTGACCCGGGTTTCGGGAAGGAGACCCAGTACTTC
>TRBJ1-1|-|-|TRBV6-2/TRBV6-3
CASSYSGRGTEAFF
TGTGCCAGCAGTTACTCGGGCAGGGGCACTGAAGCTTTCTTT
>TRBJ1-2|TRBD1|-|TRBV2
CASSGAWDRVGYTF
TGTGCCAGCAGTGGAGCCTGGGACAGGGTCGGCTACACCTTC
>TRBJ1-6|TRBD1|-|TRBV7-9
CASSMGQGVSPLHF
TGTGCCAGCAGCATGGGACAGGGTGTTTCACCCCTCCACTTT
>TRBJ2-1|-|-|TRBV11-2
CASSFIGAIWMDEQFF
TGTGCCAGCAGCTTTATTGGGGCGATATGGATGGATGAGCAGTTCTTC
>TRBJ1-1|-|-|TRBV5-4
CASSLTGFTEAFF
TGTGCCAGCAGCTTAACAGGGTTCACTGAAGCTTTCTTT
>TRBJ1-2|-|-|TRBV5-5
CASSLWATAANYGYTF
TGTGCCAGCAGCTTGTGGGCGACAGCCGCTAACTATGGCTACACCTTC
>TRBJ1-4|-|-|TRBV18
CASSPDRGEKLFF
TGTGCCAGCTCACCAGACCGGGGGGAAAAACTGTTTTTT
>TRBJ1-1|-|-|TRBV14
CASSQVVVSTEAFF
TGTGCCAGCAGCCAAGTAGTGGTGTCTACTGAAGCTTTCTTT
>TRBJ2-7|TRBD1|-|TRBV4-1
CASSQGPGQGVHEQYF
TGCGCCAGCAGCCAAGGGCCTGGACAGGGAGTTCACGAGCAGTACTTC
>TRBJ1-2|TRBD1|-|TRBV23-1
CASTSSGGKGYGYTF
TGCGCCAGCACCTCCTCAGGGGGCAAAGGGTATGGCTACACCTTC
>TRBJ2-3|-|once|TRBV18
CASSLTDTQYF
TGTGCCAGCTCCCTCACAGATACGCAGTATTTT
>TRBJ2-7|-|-|TRBV7-6
CASSLIADSYEQYF
TGTGCCAGCAGCTTAATAGCGGACTCCTACGAGCAGTACTTC
>TRBJ1-3|TRBD1|-|TRBV7-9
CASSHDLLQGVGNTIYF
TGTGCCAGCAGCCACGACTTACTTCAGGGGGTTGGAAACACCATATATTTT
>TRBJ2-7|TRBD1|-|TRBV6-5
CASNSGTGASYEQYF
TGTGCCAGCAACAGCGGGACAGGGGCATCCTACGAGCAGTACTTC
>TRBJ1-3|-|-|TRBV27
CASSPRVSGNTIYF
TGTGCCAGCAGTCCTCGAGTTTCTGGAAACACCATATATTTT
>TRBJ1-1|-|-|TRBV2
CASGRKQTEAFF
TGTGCCAGCGGGCGCAAGCAGACTGAAGCTTTCTTT
>TRBJ2-1|TRBD1|-|TRBV11-3
CASSSGQDYNEQFF
TGTGCCAGCAGCTCGGGACAGGACTACAATGAGCAGTTCTTC
>TRBJ1-1|TRBD1|-|TRBV28
CASSPTQGADTEAFF
TGTGCCAGCAGCCCCACACAGGGGGCGGACACTGAAGCTTTCTTT
>TRBJ2-7|-|-|TRBV5-1
CASRAAGVDEQYF
TGCGCCAGCAGAGCGGCCGGGGTAGACGAGCAGTACTTC
>TRBJ2-7|TRBD1|few|TRBV10-3
CAISAFGDRGPYEQYF
TGTGCCATCAGTGCCTTTGGGGACAGGGGCCCTTACGAGCAGTACTTC
>TRBJ2-6|-|-|TRBV3-1/TRBV3-2
CASSQESPYSGANVLTF
TGTGCCAGCAGCCAAGAGTCCCCCTACTCTGGGGCCAACGTCCTGACTTTC
>TRBJ1-6|TRBD1|once|TRBV5-6
CASSLAGQRNSPLHF
TGTGCCAGCAGCTTGGCGGGACAGAGGAATTCACCCCTCCACTTT
>TRBJ2-1|-|once|TRBV10-2
CASSERSLFYNEQFF
TGCGCCAGCAGTGAGAGGAGCCTCTTCTACAATGAGCAGTTCTTC
>TRBJ2-7|-|-|TRBV6-5
CASSSELVTYEQYF
TGTGCCAGCAGTTCGGAGCTTGTAACCTACGAGCAGTACTTC
>TRBJ2-7|-|-|TRBV2
CASTGTLTYEQYF
TGTGCCAGCACCGGGACACTCACCTACGAGCAGTACTTC
>TRBJ2-2|TRBD2|-|TRBV4-1
CASSRLAGGNTGELFF
TGCGCCAGCAGCCGGCTAGCGGGGGGTAACACCGGGGAGCTGTTTTTT
>TRBJ1-1|-|once|TRBV5-6
CASSHRAIKAFF
TGTGCCAGCAGTCACAGGGCAATAAAAGCTTTCTTT
>TRBJ2-7|-|-|TRBV7-9
CASSGGDEQYF
TGTGCCAGCAGTGGCGGGGACGAGCAGTACTTC
>TRBJ1-2|-|-|TRBV6-5
CASSYSVSDNYGYTF
TGTGCCAGCAGTTACTCTGTCAGTGATAACTATGGCTACACCTTC
>TRBJ1-6|-|-|TRBV3-1/TRBV3-2
CASSSRQTYNSPLHF
TGTGCCAGCAGCTCCCGACAGACTTATAATTCACCCCTCCACTTT